The clone carrying this T cell receptor beta chain was counted between two and nine times. Antigen: not known. This sample stems from a study of naive and memory T cell subsets. The study's findings and limits: TCR transcript changes with activation or differentiation may affect this RNA method.

TCR cDNA received a 3' ligated oligonucleotide that carried a UMI. Whole blood, approximately 2.3 ml, came from adult healthy volunteers. Input was about 1 to 1,100 ng of DNase-treated total RNA without cell sorting. Ligated cDNA underwent four rounds of PCR with nested alpha and beta constant region primers and SP2. Alpha and beta constant region primers primed reverse transcription for blood and skin samples. Each CDR3 protein is one row after TCRdb ran MiXCR on the 5' RACE reads. Among roughly 62,000 distinct CDR3 sequences, 8% were seen once, and the ten largest hold over 15%. Germline V gene sequence: CDR1 SQVTM, CDR2 ANQGSEA. The CDR3 extends over 14 amino acids. The V end lost 0 bases, the J end lost 5 bases, and 13 bases lay between the germline ends.

The TCR originated in a female donor in good health. V is TRBV29-1 and J is TRBJ2-5; D remains ambiguous. DNA for the CDR3: TGCAGCGTTGAAGAAGGTTGGCACGGGGAGACCCAGTACTTC. Protein: CSVEEGWHGETQYF.